The 25 T cell receptor beta chains in this list originate from one sample, sequenced in a study of blood T cell repertoires in COVID-19. Generated by immunoSEQ multiplex PCR, the TCRdb table keeps only in-frame clones and is missing some. The sample lists roughly 350,000 clones, about 90% occurring once. The source material was peripheral blood. The receptor set was obtained from a woman younger than 35 who had recovered from COVID-19.

The chain employs TRBV19 and TRBJ1-3; D gene uncertain. Trimming stripped 6 bases from V and 0 bases from J, with 12 bases between. Germline CDR1 is LNHDA and CDR2 is SQIVND (reference sequence). The CDR3 extends over 15 amino acids. The CDR3 spells CASSRGSASGNTIYF. DNA for the CDR3: TGTGCCAGTAGCCGTGGGAGTGCCTCTGGAAACACCATATATTTT.

The chain has TRBV5-1 and TRBJ1-6, with TRBD1 matching 9 bases. Unmatched junction bases numbered 6, after V lost 1 base and J lost 7 bases. The germline V gene has CDR1 SGHRS and CDR2 YFSETQ. The CDR3 runs 16 residues. This CDR3 reads CASSLTTGTGNSPLHF. In nucleotides, the CDR3 is TGCGCCAGCAGCTTGACGACAGGGACAGGGAATTCACCCCTCCACTTT.

The chain combines TRBV7-6 with TRBJ2-1; 10 bases are a match to TRBD2. Unmatched junction bases numbered 10, after V lost 1 base and J lost 10 bases. This CDR3 is 16 amino acids long. Looked up from germline, CDR1 is SGHVS and CDR2 is FNYEAQ. The CDR3 spells CASSLEATSGFIEQFF. The CDR3 region has the DNA TGTGCCAGCAGCTTAGAAGCGACTAGCGGGTTTATCGAGCAGTTCTTC.

V usage is TRBV15 and J usage is TRBJ1-2; possible D gene TRBD1, 5 bases. The CDR3 sequence is 18 residues long. V lost 0 bases, J lost 7 bases, and 24 bases lay in between. Germline loops: CDR1 LNHNV, CDR2 YYDKDF (reference sequence). CDR3: CATSRDPGRVDGPGGYTF. CDR3 bases: TGTGCCACCAGCAGAGATCCCGGCAGGGTAGACGGTCCGGGTGGCTACACCTTC.

The rearrangement links TRBV4-1 to TRBJ2-1; 10 nucleotides line up with TRBD2. With V trimmed by 0 bases and J by 2 bases, 4 bases remained unmatched. Germline V CDR1 and CDR2: MGHRA, YSYEKL. The CDR3 covers 17 residues. The CDR3 DNA follows: TGCGCCAGCAGCCAAGAGCCCCTAGCGGGAGCCTACAATGAGCAGTTCTTC. Translating it yields CASSQEPLAGAYNEQFF.

The chain couples TRBV11-3 to TRBJ2-3, with a tentative D call TRBD2 (5 bases). CDR1 is SGHNT, CDR2 YENEEA, per germline. Trimming stripped 2 bases from V and 9 bases from J, with 12 bases between. The CDR3 is 13 amino acids. In DNA form, the CDR3 reads TGTGCCAGCAGCTTACGCGGGCCTGACACGCAGTATTTT. Amino acid sequence: CASSLRGPDTQYF.

The table lists this clone with a count of one. The rearrangement links TRBV5-6 to TRBJ1-2; TRBD1 agrees at 8 bases. Germline trimming cut 4 bases from V and 1 base from J; bases unmatched to any gene: 3. This CDR3 is 14 amino acids long. Germline loops: CDR1 SGHDT, CDR2 YYEEEE. DNA of the CDR3: TGTGCCAGCAGCGGGGACAGGCTTAACTATGGCTACACCTTC. As protein: CASSGDRLNYGYTF.

This rearrangement joins TRBV5-6 to TRBJ2-7; 8 bases fit TRBD2. V was pared by 2 bases and J by 2 bases, with 9 bases of the junction left unmatched. The germline V gene has CDR1 SGHDT and CDR2 YYEEEE. The CDR3 spans 16 residues. In DNA, the CDR3 is TGTGCCAGCAGCTTAATGGCGGGAGGTACCACCTACGAGCAGTACGTC. The encoded protein is CASSLMAGGTTYEQYV.

V gene TRBV14 combines with J gene TRBJ2-1, with 9 bases fitting TRBD2. CDR1 is SGHDN, CDR2 FVKESK, per germline. The CDR3 length is 17 residues. V dropped 0 bases and J dropped 3; count of bases not matched to a gene: 6. CDR3 nucleotide sequence: TGTGCCAGCAGCCAAGATTATGGCGGGAGGGGCTACAATGAGCAGTTCTTC. Its translation: CASSQDYGGRGYNEQFF.

This clone was recorded only once. The same CDR3 is also encoded by other DNA sequences in this sample. The chain links TRBV6-5 to TRBJ2-1, with TRBD2 identical over 10 bases. The CDR3 length is 13 residues. J was trimmed by 6 bases and V by 8 bases; bases with no gene match: 4. Germline V gene lookup returns CDR1 MNHEY and CDR2 SVGAGI. CDR3 loop: CASRRTSGNEQFF. CDR3 coding DNA: TGTGCCAGCCGAAGGACTAGCGGCAATGAGCAGTTCTTC.

The CDR3 region has the DNA TGTGCCAGCAGCTTGGGAAGGACAGGAAGTGAAAAACTGTTTTTT. This encodes CASSLGRTGSEKLFF. V is TRBV5-4 and J is TRBJ1-4, with 7 nucleotides matching TRBD1. The CDR3 is made up of 15 amino acids. J gave up 7 bases and V 0 bases, and 6 bases lay outside the gene matches. CDR1 and CDR2 (germline): SGHNT, YYREEE (reference sequence).

The rearrangement links TRBV30 to TRBJ1-3; D not certain. Germline CDR1 and CDR2: GTSNPN and SVGIG (reference sequence). V was shortened by 1 base and J by 6 bases, with 7 bases between the two germline ends. The CDR3 covers 12 residues. CDR3 nucleotide sequence: TGTGCCTGGAGTGAGCGGCCAAACACCATATATTTT. This encodes CAWSERPNTIYF.

This sequence joins TRBV10-3 and TRBJ2-5; 8 nucleotides line up with TRBD1. The germline CDR1 and CDR2 sequences are ENHRY and SYGVKD. The V gene end was trimmed by 7 bases and the J gene end by 4 bases; junction bases not matched to a gene: 8. The CDR3 consists of 14 residues. The CDR3 is CAINKQGEAETQYF. CDR3 sequence (DNA): TGTGCCATCAACAAACAGGGGGAGGCAGAGACCCAGTACTTC.

The rearrangement joins TRBV27 to TRBJ2-1; 10 bases match TRBD2. J lost 5 bases, V lost 1 base, and 8 bases had no gene match. This CDR3 has 17 amino acids. The germline gives CDR1 MNHEY, CDR2 SMNVEV (reference sequence). The CDR3 region has the DNA TGTGCCAGCAGTTTATTCGCCGCGGGACTAGCGAACAATGAGCAGTTCTTC. This sequence encodes CASSLFAAGLANNEQFF.

This chain uses TRBV27 with TRBJ2-2; no clear D gene. The CDR3 sequence is 12 residues long. Per the germline V gene, CDR1 is MNHEY and CDR2 is SMNVEV (reference sequence). Between the trimmed V and J ends, which lost 6 bases and 8 bases, there was a span of 10 bases. In nucleotides, the CDR3 is TGTGCCAGCAGCCCGTTCCCTGGGGAGCTGTTTTTT. It codes for CASSPFPGELFF.

CDR3 loop: CASSPPAGTALNTEAFF. The CDR3 DNA reads as TGTGCCAGCAGCCCACCTGCCGGGACAGCCCTGAACACTGAAGCTTTCTTT. The chain is built from TRBV7-2 and TRBJ1-1, with 7 bases identical to TRBD1. CDR1 SGHTA and CDR2 FQGNSA come from the germline V gene. This CDR3 contains 17 residues. J lost 0 bases, V lost 5 bases, and 12 bases had no gene match.

This clone was seen only once. J is TRBJ2-1 and V is TRBV4-3; 12 nucleotides agree with TRBD2. From germline, CDR1 is LGHNA and CDR2 YSLEER. CDR3 length: 13 amino acids. Trimming took 8 bases from V and 8 from J; bases not matched to a gene: 4. The CDR3 nucleotides are TGCGCCAGCTCCAGACTAGCGGGAGATGAGCAGTTCTTC. Encoded protein: CASSRLAGDEQFF.

The CDR3 loop is CASGRDRGFSEQFF. The CDR3 coding sequence is TGTGCTAGTGGCCGGGACAGGGGGTTTAGTGAGCAGTTCTTC. The chain has TRBV12-5 and TRBJ2-1; 11 nucleotides line up with TRBD1. Germline V lookup: CDR1 LGHNT, CDR2 FRNRAP. V was clipped by 6 bases and J by 9 bases; unmatched bases: 7. This CDR3 comprises 14 residues.

The chain couples TRBV18 to TRBJ2-1; TRBD2 matches 11 bases. V lost 5 bases, J lost 1 base, and 4 bases stayed unmatched. Germline CDR1 KGHSH, CDR2 LQKENI. The CDR3 extends over 16 amino acids. The CDR3 DNA reads TGTGCCAGCTCATTGCTAGCGGGAGGTTCCTACAATGAGCAGTTCTTC. This translates into CASSLLAGGSYNEQFF.

The chain carries TRBV19 and TRBJ1-2; D not certain. The CDR3 is 12 amino acids. Trimming cost V 4 bases and J 4 bases, with 7 bases left between them. Germline values: CDR1 LNHDA, CDR2 SQIVND (reference sequence). CDR3 in DNA: TGTGCCAGTAGTACCGCCGGCTATGGCTACACCTTC. It is translated as CASSTAGYGYTF.

The table lists this clone with a few counts. This sequence joins TRBV6-2 or TRBV6-3 and TRBJ1-5; 7 nucleotides agree with TRBD1. Germline loops: CDR1 MNHEY, CDR2 SVGEGT. V lost 6 bases and J lost 3; bases outside the gene matches: 8. This CDR3 contains 15 residues. The CDR3 DNA is TGTGCCAGCAGCGGGACAGCGATTCACAATCAGCCCCAGCATTTT. Translated: CASSGTAIHNQPQHF.

J is TRBJ1-2 and V is TRBV4-3; a weak D match, TRBD1 (5 bases). V lost 6 bases and J 8 bases, leaving 22 bases between the germline ends. CDR3 size: 15 residues. The germline CDR1 and CDR2 sequences are LGHNA and YSLEER. The CDR3, as DNA: TGCGCCAGCAGGGAGGCCTTTGGTGGGACTGGAGGCTACACCTTC. Its protein product is CASREAFGGTGGYTF.

The rearrangement joins TRBV7-2 to TRBJ2-1; 7 bases agree with TRBD1. The V and J ends lost 3 bases and 9 bases, in that order; junction bases with no gene match: 11. This CDR3 is built from 15 residues. CDR1 is SGHTA and CDR2 is FQGNSA in the germline V gene. The CDR3 reads CASSFSGTDQGEQFF. DNA of the CDR3: TGTGCCAGCAGCTTTTCCGGGACAGATCAAGGTGAGCAGTTCTTC.

This rearrangement joins TRBV11-2 to TRBJ2-1, with a tentative D call TRBD1 (6 bases). The germline V gene has CDR1 SGHAT and CDR2 FQNNGV. The CDR3 contains 15 residues. Trimming stripped 5 bases from V and 9 bases from J, with 20 bases between. The CDR3, as DNA: TGTGCCAGCAGCCTGGGACATAAGGAAGGTGGTGAGCAGTTCTTC. Amino acids: CASSLGHKEGGEQFF.

The rearrangement links TRBV25-1 to TRBJ1-2, with D possibly TRBD1 on 5 matching bases. V dropped 1 base and J dropped 7 bases, with 16 bases sitting between them. In germline, CDR1 is MGHDK, CDR2 SYGVNS. The CDR3 is made up of 15 amino acids. The chain's CDR3 is CASSEFTGRDSGYTF. CDR3 bases: TGTGCCAGCAGTGAATTCACGGGGCGGGATAGTGGCTACACCTTC.